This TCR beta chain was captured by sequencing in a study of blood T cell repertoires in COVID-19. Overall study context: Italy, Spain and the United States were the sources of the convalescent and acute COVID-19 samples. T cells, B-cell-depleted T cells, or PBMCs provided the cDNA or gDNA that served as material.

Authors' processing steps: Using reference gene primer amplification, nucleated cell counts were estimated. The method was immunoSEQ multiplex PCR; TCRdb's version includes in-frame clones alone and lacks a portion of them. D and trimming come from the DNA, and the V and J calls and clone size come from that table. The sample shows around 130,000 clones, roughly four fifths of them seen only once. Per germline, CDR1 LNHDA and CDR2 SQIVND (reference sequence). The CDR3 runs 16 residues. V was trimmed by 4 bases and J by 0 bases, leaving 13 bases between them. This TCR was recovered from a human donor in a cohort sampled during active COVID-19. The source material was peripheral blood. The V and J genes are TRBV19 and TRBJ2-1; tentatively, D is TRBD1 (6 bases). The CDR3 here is CASSNPRGSSYNEQFF. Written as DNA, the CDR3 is TGTGCCAGTAGTAACCCGAGGGGGAGCTCCTACAATGAGCAGTTCTTC.